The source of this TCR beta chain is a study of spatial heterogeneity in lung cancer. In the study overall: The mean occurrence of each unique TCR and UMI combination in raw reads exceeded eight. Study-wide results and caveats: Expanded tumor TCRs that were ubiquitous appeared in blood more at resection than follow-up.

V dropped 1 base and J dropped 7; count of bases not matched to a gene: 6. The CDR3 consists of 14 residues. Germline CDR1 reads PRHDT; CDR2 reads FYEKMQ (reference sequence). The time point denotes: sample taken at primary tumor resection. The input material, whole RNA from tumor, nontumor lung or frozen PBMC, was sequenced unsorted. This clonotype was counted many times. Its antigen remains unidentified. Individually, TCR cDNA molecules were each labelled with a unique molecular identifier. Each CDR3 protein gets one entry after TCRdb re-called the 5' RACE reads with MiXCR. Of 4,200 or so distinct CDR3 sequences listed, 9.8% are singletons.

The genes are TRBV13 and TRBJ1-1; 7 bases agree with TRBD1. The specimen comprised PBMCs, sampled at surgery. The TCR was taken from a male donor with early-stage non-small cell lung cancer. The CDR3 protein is CASSLVSQGYEAFF. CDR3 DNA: TGTGCCAGCAGCTTAGTCTCACAGGGGTATGAAGCTTTCTTT.